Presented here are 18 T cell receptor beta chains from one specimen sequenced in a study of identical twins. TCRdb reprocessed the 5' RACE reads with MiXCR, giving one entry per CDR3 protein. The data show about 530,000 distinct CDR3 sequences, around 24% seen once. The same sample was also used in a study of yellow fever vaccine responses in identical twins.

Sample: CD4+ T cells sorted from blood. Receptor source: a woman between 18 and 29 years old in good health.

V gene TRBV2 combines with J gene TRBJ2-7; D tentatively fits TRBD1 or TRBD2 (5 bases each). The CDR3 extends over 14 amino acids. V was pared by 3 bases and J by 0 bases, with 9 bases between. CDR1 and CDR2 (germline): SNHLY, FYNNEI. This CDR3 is CASSEIGGSYEQYV. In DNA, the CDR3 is TGTGCCAGCAGTGAGATTGGGGGCTCCTACGAGCAGTACGTC.

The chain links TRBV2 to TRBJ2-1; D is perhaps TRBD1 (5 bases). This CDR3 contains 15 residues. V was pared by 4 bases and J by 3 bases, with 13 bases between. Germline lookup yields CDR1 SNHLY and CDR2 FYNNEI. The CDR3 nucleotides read TGTGCCAGCAGTGCAGGGCTAGTTAGCTACAATGAGCAGTTCTTC. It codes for CASSAGLVSYNEQFF.

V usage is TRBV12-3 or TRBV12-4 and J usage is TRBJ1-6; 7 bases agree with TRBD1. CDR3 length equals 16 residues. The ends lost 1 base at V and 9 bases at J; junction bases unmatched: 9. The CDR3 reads CASSLDSTGRGSPLHF. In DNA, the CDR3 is TGTGCCAGCAGTTTAGATTCGACAGGGAGGGGTTCACCCCTCCACTTT.

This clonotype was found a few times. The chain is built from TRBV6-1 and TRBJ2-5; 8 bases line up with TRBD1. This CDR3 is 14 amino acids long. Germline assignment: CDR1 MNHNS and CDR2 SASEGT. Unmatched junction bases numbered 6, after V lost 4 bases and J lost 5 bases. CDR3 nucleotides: TGTGCCAGCAGTGGCCGGACAGGGCTGGAGACCCAGTACTTC. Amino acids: CASSGRTGLETQYF.

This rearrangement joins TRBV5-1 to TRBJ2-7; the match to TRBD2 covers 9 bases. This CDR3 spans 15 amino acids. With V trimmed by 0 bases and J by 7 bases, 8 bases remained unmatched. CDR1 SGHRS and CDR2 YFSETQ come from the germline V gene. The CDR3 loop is CASSLAAGGPKEQYF. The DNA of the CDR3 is TGCGCCAGCAGCTTGGCGGCGGGAGGGCCAAAAGAGCAGTACTTC. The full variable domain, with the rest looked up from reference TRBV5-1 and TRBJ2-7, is KAGVTQTPRYLIKTRGQQVTLSCSPISGHRSVSWYQQTPGQGLQFLFEYFSETQRNKGNFPGRFSGRQFSNSRSEMNVSTLELGDSALYLCASSLAAGGPKEQYFGPGTRLTVT.

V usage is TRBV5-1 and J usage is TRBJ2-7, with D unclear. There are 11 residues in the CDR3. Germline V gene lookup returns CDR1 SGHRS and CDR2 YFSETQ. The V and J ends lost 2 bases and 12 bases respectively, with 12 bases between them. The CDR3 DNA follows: TGCGCCAGCAGCTTTCAGTGGAGACTGTACTTC. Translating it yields CASSFQWRLYF.

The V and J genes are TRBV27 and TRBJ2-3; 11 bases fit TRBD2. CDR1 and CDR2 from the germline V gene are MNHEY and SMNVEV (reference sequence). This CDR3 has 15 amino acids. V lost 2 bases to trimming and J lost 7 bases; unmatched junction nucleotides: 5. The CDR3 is CASSLTSGSVNTQYF. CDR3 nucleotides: TGTGCCAGCAGTTTAACTAGCGGGAGCGTGAATACGCAGTATTTT.

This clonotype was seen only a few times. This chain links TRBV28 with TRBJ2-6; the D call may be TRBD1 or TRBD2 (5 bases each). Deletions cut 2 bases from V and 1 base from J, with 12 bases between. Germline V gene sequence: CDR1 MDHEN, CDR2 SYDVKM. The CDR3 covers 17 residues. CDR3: CASSLHGTYSGANVLTF. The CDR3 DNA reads TGTGCCAGCAGTTTACACGGGACCTATTCTGGGGCCAACGTCCTGACTTTC.

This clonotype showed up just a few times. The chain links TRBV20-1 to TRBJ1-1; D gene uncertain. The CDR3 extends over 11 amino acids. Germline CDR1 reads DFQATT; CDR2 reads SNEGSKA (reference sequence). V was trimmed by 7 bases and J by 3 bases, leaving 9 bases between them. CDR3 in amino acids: CSERADTEAFF. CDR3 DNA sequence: TGCAGTGAACGGGCAGACACTGAAGCTTTCTTT.

CDR3 in DNA: TGTGCCAGCAGCCAAGGGGCGAGCTCCTACAATGAGCAGTTCTTC. Amino acid sequence: CASSQGASSYNEQFF. The rearrangement links TRBV9 to TRBJ2-1, with D maybe TRBD1 (5 bases). The germline V and J ends were trimmed by 4 bases and 0 bases, with 11 bases remaining between them. The V gene's germline CDR1 is SGDLS and CDR2 YYNGEE. This CDR3 is built from 15 residues.

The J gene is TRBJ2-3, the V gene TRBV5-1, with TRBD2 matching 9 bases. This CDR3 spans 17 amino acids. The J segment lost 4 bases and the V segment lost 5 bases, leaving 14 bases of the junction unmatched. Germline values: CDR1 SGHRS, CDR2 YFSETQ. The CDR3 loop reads CASRVLFSGSISDTQYF. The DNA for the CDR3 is TGCGCCAGCAGAGTTCTTTTTAGCGGGAGTATCTCAGATACGCAGTATTTT.

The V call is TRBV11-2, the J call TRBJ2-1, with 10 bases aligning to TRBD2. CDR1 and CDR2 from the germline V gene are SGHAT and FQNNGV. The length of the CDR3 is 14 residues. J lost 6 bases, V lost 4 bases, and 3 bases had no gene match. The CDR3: CASSSGTSVNEQFF. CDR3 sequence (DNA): TGTGCCAGCAGCTCCGGGACTAGCGTCAATGAGCAGTTCTTC.

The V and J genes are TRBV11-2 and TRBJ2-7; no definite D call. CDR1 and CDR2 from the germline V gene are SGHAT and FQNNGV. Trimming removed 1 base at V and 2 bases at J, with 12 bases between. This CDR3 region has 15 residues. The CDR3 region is CASSLGLSLAYEQYF. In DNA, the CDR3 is TGTGCCAGCAGCTTAGGGCTTAGCTTGGCCTACGAGCAGTACTTC.

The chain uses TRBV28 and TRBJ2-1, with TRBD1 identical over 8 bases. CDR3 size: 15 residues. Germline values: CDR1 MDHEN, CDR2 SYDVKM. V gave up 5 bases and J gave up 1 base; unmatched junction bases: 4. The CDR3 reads CASSGTGGSYNEQFF. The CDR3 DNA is TGTGCCAGCAGTGGAACAGGGGGTTCCTACAATGAGCAGTTCTTC.

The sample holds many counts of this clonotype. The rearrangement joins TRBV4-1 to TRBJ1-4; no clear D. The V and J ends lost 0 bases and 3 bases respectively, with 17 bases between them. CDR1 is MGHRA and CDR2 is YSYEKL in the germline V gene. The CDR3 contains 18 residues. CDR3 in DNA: TGCGCCAGCAGCCAAGATATCAACTCGGGTGGGGCTAATGAAAAACTGTTTTTT. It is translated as CASSQDINSGGANEKLFF.

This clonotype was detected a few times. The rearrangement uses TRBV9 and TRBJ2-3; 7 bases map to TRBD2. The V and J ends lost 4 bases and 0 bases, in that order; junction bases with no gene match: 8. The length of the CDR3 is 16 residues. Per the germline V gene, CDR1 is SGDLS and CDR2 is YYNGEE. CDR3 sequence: CASSPRTRPSTDTQYF. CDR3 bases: TGTGCCAGCAGCCCAAGGACTAGACCTAGCACAGATACGCAGTATTTT.

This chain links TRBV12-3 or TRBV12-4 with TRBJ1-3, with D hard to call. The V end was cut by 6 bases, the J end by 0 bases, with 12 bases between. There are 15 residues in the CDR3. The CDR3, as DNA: TGTGCCAGCAGCTTCGGCCCGAGCTCTGGAAACACCATATATTTT. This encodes CASSFGPSSGNTIYF.

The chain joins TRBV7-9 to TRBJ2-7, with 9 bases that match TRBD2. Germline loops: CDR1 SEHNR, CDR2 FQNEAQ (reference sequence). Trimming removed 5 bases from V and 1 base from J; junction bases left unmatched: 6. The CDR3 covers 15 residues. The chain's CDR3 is CASSTTSGFSYEQYF. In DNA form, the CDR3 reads TGTGCCAGCAGCACCACTAGCGGGTTTTCCTACGAGCAGTACTTC.